This TCR beta chain was captured by sequencing in a study of blood T cell repertoires in COVID-19. Looking at the study overall: PBMCs, B-cell-depleted T cells, or T cells were the source of the cDNA or gDNA that made up the material.

Per the original data handling: Reference gene primer amplification in the assay estimated nucleated cell counts. Profiling relied on immunoSEQ multiplex PCR, and the TCRdb table lists in-frame clones only, not all of them. V and J calls and clone size come straight from that table; D and trimming were deduced from the DNA. The data hold 95,000 to 100,000 clones, with 79% observed a single time. CDR3 length equals 13 residues. V lost 2 bases and J 5 bases, leaving 10 bases between the germline ends. Germline V CDR1 and CDR2: SGHRS, YFSETQ. This chain uses TRBV5-1 with TRBJ2-5; perhaps TRBD2 as D (5 bases). Sequenced input: peripheral blood. This sequence originates from a woman older than 75 with active or convalescent COVID-19. CDR3 residues: CASSFEGSETQYF. The CDR3 nucleotides read TGCGCCAGCAGCTTCGAAGGGAGTGAGACCCAGTACTTC.